The text below deals with one TCR beta chain. TCRdb's copy holds only in-frame clones and misses some; the assay was immunoSEQ multiplex PCR. The sample lists about 12,000 clones; approximately 70% were seen once. These data belong to a study of T cell clonotyping in hematopoietic cell transplantation. Trimming cost V 5 bases and J 2 bases, with 18 bases left between them. CDR1 MRHNA and CDR2 SNTAGT come from the germline V gene. The CDR3 spans 16 residues. The sequenced sample was peripheral blood mononuclear cells, obtained 180 days after allogeneic stem cell transplant. The sequence derives from a male patient between 60 and 69 years old who had an allogeneic stem cell transplant from an unrelated donor, so the T cells may come from the graft donor. Some clones in this sample may be carry-over from other donors' samples. The V gene is TRBV6-4, the J gene TRBJ1-2; D gene unclear. CDR3 bases: TGTGCCAGCAGTTACGATCCGGAGGGCACCAACTATGGCTACACCTTC. Protein: CASSYDPEGTNYGYTF.